These 9 T cell receptor beta chains originate from one sample sequenced in a study of cytomegalovirus exposure and HLA in healthy donors. Sequencing was performed with immunoSEQ multiplex PCR; in TCRdb, only in-frame clones are kept and a portion is missing. The sample holds about 44,000 clones, approximately 93% seen once. Material: PBMCs. These receptors all come from a woman younger than 35 in good health and CMV-seronegative.

The rearrangement links TRBV6-1 to TRBJ2-2; D not certain. In germline, CDR1 is MNHNS, CDR2 SASEGT. CDR3 length: 11 residues. Trimming pared 9 bases from V and 5 bases from J, leaving 7 bases between. DNA of the CDR3: TGTGCCAGTTCAGTTACCGGGGAGCTGTTTTTT. It encodes CASSVTGELFF.

The chain couples TRBV28 to TRBJ2-7; a weak D match, TRBD2 (5 bases). The CDR3 is 15 residues long. CDR1 and CDR2 (germline): MDHEN, SYDVKM. V was pared by 6 bases and J by 2 bases, with 17 bases between. The CDR3 coding sequence is TGTGCCAGCAGCCCCGGGGATCGACTTCCCTACGAGCAGTACTTC. Translation: CASSPGDRLPYEQYF.

This chain joins TRBV5-1 and TRBJ1-1; tentative D call: TRBD1 (6 bases). The CDR3 is 14 residues long. V lost 4 bases to trimming and J lost 3 bases, with 13 bases between them. The germline V gene encodes CDR1 SGHRS and CDR2 YFSETQ. The CDR3 loop is CASSPGQKHTEAFF. CDR3 coding DNA: TGCGCCAGCAGCCCCGGACAGAAACACACTGAAGCTTTCTTT.

This chain joins TRBV19 and TRBJ1-1; D is uncertain. The germline V gene encodes CDR1 LNHDA and CDR2 SQIVND (reference sequence). V lost 9 bases and J 8 bases, leaving 22 bases between the germline ends. This CDR3 spans 14 amino acids. The CDR3 nucleotides read TGTGCCAGCGCCGGGCCCCAGCAGACTAACGAAGCTTTCTTT. Protein sequence: CASAGPQQTNEAFF.

V gene TRBV28 combines with J gene TRBJ2-5; TRBD2 matches at 11 bases. Germline loops: CDR1 MDHEN, CDR2 SYDVKM. The CDR3 loop spans 16 amino acids. Losses at the gene ends were 3 bases for V and 4 bases for J; bases not matched to a gene: 7. This CDR3 is CASSLTSGVYGETQYF. CDR3 bases: TGTGCCAGCAGTTTGACTAGCGGGGTATATGGAGAGACCCAGTACTTC.

This sequence joins TRBV5-1 and TRBJ2-7; 9 nucleotides agree with TRBD1. J gave up 7 bases and V 1 base, and 6 bases lay outside the gene matches. CDR3 length equals 14 residues. Germline V gene lookup returns CDR1 SGHRS and CDR2 YFSETQ. The CDR3 protein is CASSLPGTGWEQYF. The CDR3 DNA reads as TGCGCCAGCAGCTTGCCTGGGACAGGGTGGGAGCAGTACTTC. Using reference TRBV5-1 and TRBJ2-7 for the parts outside the CDR3, the full variable domain is KAGVTQTPRYLIKTRGQQVTLSCSPISGHRSVSWYQQTPGQGLQFLFEYFSETQRNKGNFPGRFSGRQFSNSRSEMNVSTLELGDSALYLCASSLPGTGWEQYFGPGTRLTVT.

The chain combines TRBV29-1 with TRBJ1-2; a possible D gene is TRBD1 (5 bases). Deletions cut 5 bases from V and 4 bases from J, with 14 bases between. This CDR3 contains 13 residues. Germline V gene sequence: CDR1 SQVTM, CDR2 ANQGSEA. CDR3 residues: CSVRPGGGYGYTF. In nucleotides, the CDR3 is TGCAGCGTTCGACCCGGGGGGGGCTATGGCTACACCTTC.

The chain has TRBV6-6 and TRBJ2-7; 8 positions agree with TRBD2. This CDR3 contains 13 residues. The V gene's germline CDR1 is MNHNY and CDR2 SVGAGI (reference sequence). The junction had 5 bases not matched to a gene; V was cut back by 7 bases and J by 3 bases. CDR3 in amino acids: CASKYGRDYEQYF. DNA of the CDR3: TGTGCCAGCAAATACGGGAGGGACTACGAGCAGTACTTC.

V and J are TRBV25-1 and TRBJ2-1; a weak D match, TRBD2 (6 bases). From germline, CDR1 is MGHDK and CDR2 SYGVNS. The CDR3 runs 13 residues. V shed 2 bases and J shed 8 bases, with 10 bases lying between them. This CDR3 reads CASSENIADEQFF. The CDR3 coding sequence is TGTGCCAGCAGTGAAAATATAGCGGATGAGCAGTTCTTC.